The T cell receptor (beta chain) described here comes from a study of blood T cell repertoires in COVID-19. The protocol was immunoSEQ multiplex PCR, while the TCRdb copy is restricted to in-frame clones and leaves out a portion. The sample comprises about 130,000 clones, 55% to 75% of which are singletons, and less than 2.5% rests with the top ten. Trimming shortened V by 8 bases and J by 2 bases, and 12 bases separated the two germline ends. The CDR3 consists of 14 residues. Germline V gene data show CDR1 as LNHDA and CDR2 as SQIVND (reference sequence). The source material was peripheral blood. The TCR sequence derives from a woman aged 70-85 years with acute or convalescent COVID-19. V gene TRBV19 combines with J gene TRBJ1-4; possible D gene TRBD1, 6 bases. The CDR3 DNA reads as TGTGCCAGTGCCACAGGGCTGACTAATGAAAAACTGTTTTTT. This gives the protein CASATGLTNEKLFF.